This T cell receptor beta chain was captured by sequencing in a study of OX40 agonist ivuxolimab in advanced cancers. On this clone itself: Its antigen is unknown.

TCRdb's table, derived via immunoSEQ multiplex PCR, lists solely in-frame clones and lacks some. The sample lists about 100,000 clones, about four fifths occurring once. Overall study results and limits: Partial responders at 0.1-3.0 mg/kg had among the lowest clonal expansion.

Patients had blood sampled at baseline and again on cycle 4 day 1 and cycle 7 day 1. The CDR3 is 15 residues long. Per the germline V gene, CDR1 is LNHNV and CDR2 is YYDKDF (reference sequence). Trimming pared 0 bases from V and 0 bases from J, leaving 6 bases between. This chain uses TRBV15 with TRBJ2-1; no reliable D call. Sequencing used CD4+ or CD8+ T cells sorted from blood, obtained in a trial of the OX40 agonist ivuxolimab. The source is an adult with an advanced solid tumor such as melanoma, head and neck, liver or kidney cancer. The CDR3 DNA sequence: TGTGCCACCAGCAGAGACAGGCTCTCCTACAATGAGCAGTTCTTC. Protein sequence: CATSRDRLSYNEQFF.